Sequencing of this T cell receptor (beta chain) was carried out in a study of Ad26.COV2.S vaccination and SARS-CoV-2 variants (dated by TCRdb to the early 2020s). In the study overall: Donors in the vaccine arm were drawn from COV1001, a phase I-IIa trial of Ad26.COV2.S in healthy adults that was multicentre, randomized, double-blind and placebo-controlled. Ad26.COV2.S was administered intramuscularly at 5 x 10^10 or 1 x 10^11 viral particles, either as a single shot or as two shots given 56 days apart. Sequencing of the TCRbeta repertoire served to evaluate the specificity and breadth of SARS-CoV-2-reactive T cell receptors following Ad26.COV2.S vaccination. A total of approximately 30 samples were included in the TCR-sequenced set, comprising 19 Ad26.COV2.S vaccine recipients, 5 placebo recipients and 8 SARS-CoV-2 convalescent individuals. Participants in the trial were split at random into five groups of five each, receiving low-dose or high-dose Ad26.COV2.S once or twice, or else placebo on both occasions. Blinding of investigators to trial group allocation was maintained during experiments and outcome assessment.

Points on this clone: The antigen this receptor binds is unknown. Per-nucleotide qualities are absent, and no much larger clonotype sits a single base away.

Sample treatment or condition, as interpreted from the label and publication: roughly 19 received Ad26.COV2.S at low or high dose, single or two shots; five or six received placebo; per-sample allocation not given. Repertoires of vaccine and placebo recipients were sequenced from samples taken on day 63 after the first injection. Between 29 July and 7 August 2020, Cohort 1b enrolled about two dozen adults aged 18-55 years at one site in Boston, USA. Ad26.COV2.S was a replication-incompetent adenovirus type 26 vector that expressed a prefusion-stabilized SARS-CoV-2 spike protein derived from the original Wuhan strain. TCRbeta CDR3 regions were sequenced with the immunoSEQ Assay. After extraction, genomic DNA underwent amplification by bias-controlled multiplex PCR, followed by high-throughput sequencing. Under the source paper's analysis protocol: Collapsing and filtering of sequences were performed to quantify the absolute abundance of each unique TCRbeta CDR3 region. Usable DNA was measured by amplifying reference genes present in all nucleated cells, and TCRbeta template counts were normalized to that usable DNA to estimate T cell fraction. Repertoire TCRs were annotated as SARS-CoV-2-specific by exact matching of V gene, CDR3 amino acid sequence and J gene to a known reactive TCR set. MIRA supplied the reference SARS-CoV-2 TCR set, which was filtered for enrichment in COVID-19-positive ImmuneCODE repertoires so that public or cross-reactive TCRs were removed. Based on the MIRA antigens, annotated TCRs were further analysed at the level of specific ORF or position within ORF. Breadth was defined as the number of annotated unique rearrangements divided by the total number of unique productive rearrangements, and depth was defined as the summed frequency of the annotated unique rearrangements. Two-sided Wilcoxon rank-sum tests were applied when comparing TCR breadth between groups. Here the immuneACCESS table is served through TCRdb, limited to in-frame sequences with V and J called. Missing clones are a known gap in these copies; in checked studies unresolved V genes cover under half, and the rest lacks a known reason. V and J calls and clone size are given by that table; D and trimming were obtained from the DNA. For this sample the table gives roughly 300,000 clones, of which about 85% were detected only once. The top ten clonotypes cover approximately 5.9% of the sample.

Overall study results and their limits: After vaccination, spike-specific CD8+ and CD4+ T cell responses were reported to show substantial breadth. Comparable non-spike TCR breadth was observed between vaccine and placebo recipients, consistent with only spike being contained in the vaccine. Spike-specific TCR breadth was higher in Ad26.COV2.S recipients than in placebo recipients (P = 0.0014). The authors noted that the TCR breadth and depth analyses may have underestimated total T cell responses. Comparing responses between vaccine doses or regimens was not something the study was powered to do.

The sequences come from peripheral blood, collected in a trial of Ad26.COV2.S vaccine versus placebo. This clonotype was obtained from a person aged 18-65 years who received the Ad26.COV2.S COVID-19 vaccine or a placebo.

In nucleotide form, the sequence is TGTGCCAGCAAAGGGATCGACAGGGGGGCAGAGACCCAGTACTTC. Translation gives CASKGIDRGAETQYF. The chain couples TRBV28 to TRBJ2-5; 9 bases in between match TRBD1. From a lookup of the germline V gene, CDR1 and CDR2 are MDHEN and SYDVKM. V and J are trimmed by 7 bases and 4 bases, and the gene matches miss 10 bases of the junction. The CDR3 has 15 amino acids, counting the end cysteine and phenylalanine. The retained sequence is limited to the CDR3, 45 bases, with the frame set at the first base.